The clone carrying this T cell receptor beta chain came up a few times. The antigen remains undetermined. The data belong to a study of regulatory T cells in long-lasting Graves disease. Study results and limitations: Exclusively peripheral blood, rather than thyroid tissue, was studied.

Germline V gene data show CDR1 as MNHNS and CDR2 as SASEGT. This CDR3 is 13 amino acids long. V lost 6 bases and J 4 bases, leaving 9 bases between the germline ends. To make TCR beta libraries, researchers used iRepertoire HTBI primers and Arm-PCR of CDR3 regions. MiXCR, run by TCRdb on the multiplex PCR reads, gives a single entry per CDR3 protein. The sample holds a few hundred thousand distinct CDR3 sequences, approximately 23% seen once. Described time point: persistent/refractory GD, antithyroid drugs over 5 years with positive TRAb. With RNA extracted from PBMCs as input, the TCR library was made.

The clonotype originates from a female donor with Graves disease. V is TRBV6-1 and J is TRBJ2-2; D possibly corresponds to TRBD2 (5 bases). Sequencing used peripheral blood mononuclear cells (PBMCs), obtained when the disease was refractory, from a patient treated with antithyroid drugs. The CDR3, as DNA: TGTGCCAGCAGGTGGCGGGCCACCGGGGAGCTGTTTTTT. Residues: CASRWRATGELFF.